This is a list of T cell receptor beta chains from one sample in a study of neurological immune-mediated disorders. Using its own MiXCR run on the 5' RACE reads, TCRdb lists one record per CDR3 protein. The sample records about 55,000 distinct CDR3 sequences, over 3.5% being singletons. Sequencing input: CD4+ T cells from blood. The source is a woman aged 40 to 50 with multiple sclerosis. CDR3s include the opening cysteine and the closing phenylalanine or tryptophan. D genes are given only for firm matches. Part of the rows lack a size; the others show once, few, many or a class for expanded clones.

V	D	J	size	DNA	CDR3
TRBV5-1	.	TRBJ2-3	many	TGCGCCAGCAGCTTGGGTCCCCTGGGGAGCACAGATACGCAGTATTTT	CASSLGPLGSTDTQYF
TRBV7-6	.	TRBJ1-3	many	TGTGCCAGCAGCCCCACAGGTTTCTCTGGAAACACCATATATTTT	CASSPTGFSGNTIYF
TRBV5-1	TRBD1	TRBJ1-1	many	TGCGCCAGCAGCCCGGGACAGGGGGCGCGGGGAGCTTTCTTT	CASSPGQGARGAFF
TRBV15	.	TRBJ1-2	many	TGTGCCACCAGCAGAGGTGGGGGGGCGAGCTATGGCTACACCTTC	CATSRGGGASYGYTF
TRBV7-3	.	TRBJ2-1	many	TGTGCCAGCAGCTTTCGGGCTACCTCCTACAATGAGCAGTTCTTC	CASSFRATSYNEQFF
TRBV7-8	.	TRBJ2-3	many	TGTGCCAGCAGCTCCAACTCTTGGGTCACAGATACGCAGTATTTT	CASSSNSWVTDTQYF
TRBV12-3/TRBV12-4	.	TRBJ2-3	many	TGTGCCAGCAGTTTGAGGCAGGGCCGCCCAGATACGCAGTATTTT	CASSLRQGRPDTQYF
TRBV7-3	TRBD1	TRBJ2-3	many	TGTGCCAGCAGCCCCGACAGGGGGTGGGATACGCAGTATTTT	CASSPDRGWDTQYF
TRBV10-3	.	TRBJ2-7	many	TGTGCCATCAGTACACCAGGGGACGGGCAGTACTTC	CAISTPGDGQYF
TRBV5-1	.	TRBJ2-2	many	TGCGCCAGCAGTAGTCAGGGGAACACCGGGGAGCTGTTTTTT	CASSSQGNTGELFF
TRBV4-1	.	TRBJ2-7	many	TGCGCCAGCAGCCAATTCGAATGGGTCCTAGGGGAGAAGTACTTC	CASSQFEWVLGEKYF
TRBV2	.	TRBJ1-1	many	TGTGCCAGCAGCCTTCAGCAGCGGACTGAAGCTTTCTTT	CASSLQQRTEAFF
TRBV12-3/TRBV12-4	TRBD2	TRBJ2-5	many	TGTGCCAGCAGTTTTAGCGGGGGGCCTCAAGAGACCCAGTACTTC	CASSFSGGPQETQYF
TRBV20-1	.	TRBJ1-1	few	TGCAGTGCTAGCGCCCATGGGGGTAACACTGAAGCTTTCTTT	CSASAHGGNTEAFF
TRBV27	TRBD2	TRBJ2-2	many	TGTGCCAGCAGTTCGACTAGCGGGGGGGTCTCCGGGGAGCTGTTTTTT	CASSSTSGGVSGELFF
TRBV4-2	TRBD2	TRBJ2-7	.	TGTGCCGGTAGCCAAGCGAGCGGGGGGACCTACGAGCAGTACTTC	CAGSQASGGTYEQYF
TRBV2	.	TRBJ2-3	many	TGTGCCAGCAGTGGGCGGGGCAGGGCAGATACGCAGTATTTT	CASSGRGRADTQYF
TRBV29-1	.	TRBJ1-1	many	TGCAGCGTTGATGGGACACCCGGGGCCACTGAAGCTTTCTTT	CSVDGTPGATEAFF
TRBV5-1	.	TRBJ1-2	many	TGCGCCAGCAGCTTGAAGGAGGGGGACTATGGCTACACCTTC	CASSLKEGDYGYTF
TRBV4-1	.	TRBJ2-7	many	TGCGCCAGCAGGAGTCAACAGGGGAGGCACGAGCAGTACTTC	CASRSQQGRHEQYF
TRBV5-1	.	TRBJ1-6	many	TGCGCCAGCAGCGCCTACCCCGATAGTGCCTATAATTCACCCCTCCACTTT	CASSAYPDSAYNSPLHF
TRBV18	.	TRBJ2-5	many	TGTGCCAGCTCACCGGAAACAGGGGAGACCCAGTACTTC	CASSPETGETQYF
TRBV4-2	TRBD2	TRBJ2-7	few	TGTGCCAGCAGCCCTCTGAACAGCGGGGAAGCCTCCTACGAGCAGTACTTC	CASSPLNSGEASYEQYF
TRBV3-1	.	TRBJ1-2	many	TGTGCCAGCAGCCTTCAAGGAGTCTATGGCTACACCTTC	CASSLQGVYGYTF
TRBV5-1	.	TRBJ1-2	many	TGCGCCAGCAGGGCGCTGGGTGATAACTATGGCTACACCTTC	CASRALGDNYGYTF
TRBV7-6	TRBD2	TRBJ2-1	many	TGTGCCAGCAGCCGTAGCGGGGGGGAGGAGTTCTTC	CASSRSGGEEFF
TRBV4-1	.	TRBJ2-7	many	TGCGCCAGCAGCAGTGGTCTAGCGTATGGAAGGGACGAGCAGTACTTC	CASSSGLAYGRDEQYF
TRBV7-2	.	TRBJ1-1	many	TGTGCCAGCAGCACGCCGGGACTCTACACTGAAGCTTTCTTT	CASSTPGLYTEAFF
TRBV7-2	.	TRBJ2-1	many	TGTGCCAGCAGCTTAGACAGGTCTGGCGGGCAGTTCTTC	CASSLDRSGGQFF
TRBV9	TRBD2	TRBJ2-1	many	TGTGCCAGCAGCGTAGGCCCTAGCGGGGGGTTCAATGAGCAGTTCTTC	CASSVGPSGGFNEQFF
TRBV6-5	TRBD1	TRBJ2-7	many	TGTGCCAGCAGGCGTACAGGGGACCGCCACGAGCAGTACTTC	CASRRTGDRHEQYF
TRBV7-9	.	TRBJ1-4	many	TGTGCCAGCAGCTTAAGGGGTGGACCGGTGCGCACAGGCAATGAAAAACTGTTTTTT	CASSLRGGPVRTGNEKLFF
TRBV29-1	.	TRBJ1-4	many	TGCAGCGTGAAGGGACGGCTTAATGAAAAACTGTTTTTT	CSVKGRLNEKLFF
TRBV11-2	.	TRBJ1-1	many	TGTGCCAGCAGCTTTGTTCAGGGCAGCCATGAAGCTTTCTTT	CASSFVQGSHEAFF
TRBV2	.	TRBJ2-6	many	TGTGCCAGCGCAGAAGGGGCCAACGTCCTGACTTTC	CASAEGANVLTF
TRBV19	TRBD1	TRBJ1-2	many	TGTGCCAGTAGTATAACAGGGGATGGCTACACCTTC	CASSITGDGYTF
TRBV5-1	.	TRBJ1-5	many	TGCGCCAGCAGCTTCGGTCCTGAAAGCAATCAGCCCCAGCATTTT	CASSFGPESNQPQHF
TRBV6-2/TRBV6-3	.	TRBJ1-5	many	TGTGCCAGCAGTTACTCGACTGTACAGCCCCAGCATTTT	CASSYSTVQPQHF
TRBV5-1	.	TRBJ1-1	many	TGCGCCAGCAGCTTGGCCTCATGGGGGAACACTGAAGCTTTCTTT	CASSLASWGNTEAFF
TRBV20-1	.	TRBJ1-2	many	TGCAGTGCTAGTGTGGGGCAGTACTATGGCTACACCTTC	CSASVGQYYGYTF
TRBV20-1	.	TRBJ1-4	many	TGCAGTGCTAGAGATCTTCAGGGGACTAATGAAAAACTGTTTTTT	CSARDLQGTNEKLFF
TRBV18	TRBD1	TRBJ1-4	many	TGTGCCAGCTCACGGGACAGGGAAAAACTGTTTTTT	CASSRDREKLFF
TRBV14	.	TRBJ1-1	many	TGTGCCAGCAGCTGGACGGTCAACACTGAAGCTTTCTTT	CASSWTVNTEAFF
TRBV6-5	.	TRBJ2-7	many	TGTGCCAGCAATTTCGGACCTGGCGTCGCCGAGCAGTACTTC	CASNFGPGVAEQYF
TRBV11-2	.	TRBJ1-5	many	TGTGCCAGCAGCTTAGAAGGCCGCAATCAGCCCCAGCATTTT	CASSLEGRNQPQHF
TRBV3-1	.	TRBJ2-3	many	TGTGCCAGCAGCCCTAGCGCAGCAGATACGCAGTATTTT	CASSPSAADTQYF
TRBV9	TRBD1	TRBJ2-2	.	TGTGCCAGCAGCGGTAACAGGGGGCGGGCCACCGGGGAGCTGTTTTTT	CASSGNRGRATGELFF
TRBV20-1	TRBD1	TRBJ2-1	many	TGCAGTGCTTCCGGGACAGGAACTAATAGCTCCTACAATGAGCAGTTCTTC	CSASGTGTNSSYNEQFF
TRBV5-1	.	TRBJ1-5	many	TGCGCCAGCAGCTTGAACGGCGGGGACAATCAGCCCCAGCATTTT	CASSLNGGDNQPQHF
TRBV13	TRBD1	TRBJ2-7	many	TGTGCCAGCAGCGGGACAGGGGCCTACGAGCAGTACTTC	CASSGTGAYEQYF
TRBV10-3	.	TRBJ1-1	many	TGTGCCATCAGTGAGTCGAGGGGCACCGAAGCTTTCTTT	CAISESRGTEAFF
TRBV5-1	TRBD1	TRBJ2-7	many	TGCGCCAGCAGCATGAGACAGGGTCCGATCTACGAGCAGTACTTC	CASSMRQGPIYEQYF